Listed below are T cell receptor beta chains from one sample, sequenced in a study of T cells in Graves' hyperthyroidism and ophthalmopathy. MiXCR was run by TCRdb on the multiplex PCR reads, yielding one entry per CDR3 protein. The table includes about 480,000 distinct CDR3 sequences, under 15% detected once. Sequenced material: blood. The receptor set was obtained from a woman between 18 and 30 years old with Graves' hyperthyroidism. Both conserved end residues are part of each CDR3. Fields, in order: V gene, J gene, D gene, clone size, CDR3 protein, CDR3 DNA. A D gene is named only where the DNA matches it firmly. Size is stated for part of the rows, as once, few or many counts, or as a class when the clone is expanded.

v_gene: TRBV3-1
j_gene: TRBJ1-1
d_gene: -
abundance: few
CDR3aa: CASRKGITEAFF
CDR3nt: TGTGCCAGCAGAAAAGGGATAACTGAAGCTTTCTTT

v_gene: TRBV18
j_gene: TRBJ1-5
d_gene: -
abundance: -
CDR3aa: CASSPPGSTIYQPQHF
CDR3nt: TGTGCCAGCTCACCACCGGGCAGCACAATCTATCAGCCCCAGCATTTT

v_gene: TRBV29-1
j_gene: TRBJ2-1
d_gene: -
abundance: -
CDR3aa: CSVLPPSMNEQFF
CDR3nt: TGCAGCGTTCTACCCCCTAGCATGAATGAGCAGTTCTTC

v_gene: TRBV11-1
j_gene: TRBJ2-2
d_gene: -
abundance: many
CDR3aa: CASSLGVATGELFF
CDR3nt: TGTGCCAGCAGCTTAGGGGTAGCGACCGGGGAGCTGTTTTTT

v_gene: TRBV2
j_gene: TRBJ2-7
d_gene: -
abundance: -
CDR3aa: CASSESSESSYEQYF
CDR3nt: TGTGCCAGCAGTGAATCCAGCGAAAGCTCCTACGAGCAGTACTTC

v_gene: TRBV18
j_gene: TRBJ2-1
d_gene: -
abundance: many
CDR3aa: CASSSSYYNEQFF
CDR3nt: TGTGCCAGCTCCTCTTCCTACTACAATGAGCAGTTCTTC

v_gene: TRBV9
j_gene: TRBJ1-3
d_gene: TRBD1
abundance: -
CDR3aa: CASSVGQGRGNTIYF
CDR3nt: TGTGCCAGCAGCGTAGGACAGGGGCGAGGAAACACCATATATTTT

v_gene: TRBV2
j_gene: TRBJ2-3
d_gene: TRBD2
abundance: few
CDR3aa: CASSEGLAGGRKTDTQYF
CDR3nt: TGTGCCAGCAGTGAGGGTCTAGCGGGAGGGAGGAAGACAGATACGCAGTATTTT

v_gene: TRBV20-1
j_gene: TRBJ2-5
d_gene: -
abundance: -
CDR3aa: CSVPRVQETQYF
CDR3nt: TGCAGTGTTCCCCGGGTGCAAGAGACCCAGTACTTC

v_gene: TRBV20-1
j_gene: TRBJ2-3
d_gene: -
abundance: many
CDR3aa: CSAIGLLAATDTQYF
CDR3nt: TGCAGTGCGATCGGACTCCTCGCCGCCACAGATACGCAGTATTTT

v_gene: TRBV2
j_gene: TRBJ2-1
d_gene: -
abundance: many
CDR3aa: CASRQEGGPYNEQFF
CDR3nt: TGTGCCAGCAGACAAGAGGGGGGGCCTTACAATGAGCAGTTCTTC

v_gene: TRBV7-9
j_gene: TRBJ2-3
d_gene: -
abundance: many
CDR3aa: CASSIWKLSTDTQYF
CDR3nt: TGTGCCAGCAGCATTTGGAAACTAAGCACAGATACGCAGTATTTT

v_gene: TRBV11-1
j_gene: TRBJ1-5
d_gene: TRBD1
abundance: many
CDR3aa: CASSPGQGGNQPQHF
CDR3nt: TGTGCCAGCAGCCCGGGACAGGGGGGAAATCAGCCCCAGCATTTT

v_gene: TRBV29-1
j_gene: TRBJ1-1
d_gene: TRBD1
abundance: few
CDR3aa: CSVGTGGFTEAFF
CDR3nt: TGCAGCGTTGGGACAGGGGGTTTTACTGAAGCTTTCTTT

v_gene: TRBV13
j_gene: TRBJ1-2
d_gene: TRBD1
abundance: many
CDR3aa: CASSFGTGEYGYTF
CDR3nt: TGTGCCAGCAGCTTTGGGACAGGGGAATATGGCTACACCTTC

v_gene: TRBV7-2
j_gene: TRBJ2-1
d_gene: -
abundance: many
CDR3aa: CASSFQAEAGEQFF
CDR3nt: TGTGCCAGCAGCTTTCAAGCGGAGGCGGGTGAGCAGTTCTTC

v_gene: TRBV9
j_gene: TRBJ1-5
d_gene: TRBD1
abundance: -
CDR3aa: CASSVAGQANQPQHF
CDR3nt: TGTGCCAGCAGCGTAGCTGGACAGGCCAATCAGCCCCAGCATTTT

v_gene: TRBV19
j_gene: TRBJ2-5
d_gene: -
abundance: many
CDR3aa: CASSIGLQETQYF
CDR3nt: TGTGCCAGTAGTATCGGCCTCCAAGAGACCCAGTACTTC

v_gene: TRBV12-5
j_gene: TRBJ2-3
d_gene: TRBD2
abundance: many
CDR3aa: CASGETSATDTQYF
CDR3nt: TGTGCTAGTGGTGAGACTAGCGCCACAGATACGCAGTATTTT

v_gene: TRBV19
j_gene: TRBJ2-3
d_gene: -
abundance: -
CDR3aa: CASSIVTATDTQYF
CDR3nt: TGTGCCAGTAGTATAGTTACTGCTACTGATACGCAGTATTTT

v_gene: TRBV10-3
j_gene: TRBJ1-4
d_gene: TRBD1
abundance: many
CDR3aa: CAISVENRGNEKLFF
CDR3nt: TGTGCCATCAGTGTGGAAAACAGGGGGAATGAAAAACTGTTTTTT

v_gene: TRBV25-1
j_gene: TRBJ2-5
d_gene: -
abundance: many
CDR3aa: CASSEGPLVAQYF
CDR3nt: TGTGCCAGCAGTGAGGGACCTCTCGTTGCCCAGTACTTC

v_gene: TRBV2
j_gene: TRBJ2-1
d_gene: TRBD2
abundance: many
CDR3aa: CASSPQGLAGVNEQFF
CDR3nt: TGTGCCAGCAGCCCACAAGGACTAGCGGGAGTCAATGAGCAGTTCTTC

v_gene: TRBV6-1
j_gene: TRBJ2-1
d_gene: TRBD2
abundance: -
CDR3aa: CASSPPSGSGARKEKFQYNEQFF
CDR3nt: TGCGCCAGCAGTCCGCCTAGCGGGAGTGGGGCAAGAAAGGAGAAATTCCAATACAATGAGCAGTTCTTC

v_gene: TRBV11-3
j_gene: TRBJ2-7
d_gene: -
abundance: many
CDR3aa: CASRLDGNYEQYF
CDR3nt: TGTGCCAGCAGATTAGACGGTAACTACGAGCAGTACTTC

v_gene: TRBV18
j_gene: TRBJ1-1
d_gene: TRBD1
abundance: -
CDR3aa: CASTAQGGDTEAFF
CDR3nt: TGTGCCAGCACTGCACAGGGGGGTGACACTGAAGCTTTCTTT

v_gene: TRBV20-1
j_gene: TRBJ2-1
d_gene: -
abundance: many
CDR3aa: CSARRQMTYNEQFF
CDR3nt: TGCAGTGCTAGGCGGCAGATGACCTACAATGAGCAGTTCTTC

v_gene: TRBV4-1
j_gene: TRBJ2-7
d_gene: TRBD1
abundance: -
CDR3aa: CASSRGMGQGLGEQYF
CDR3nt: TGCGCCAGCAGCCGGGGTATGGGACAGGGCTTGGGCGAGCAGTACTTC

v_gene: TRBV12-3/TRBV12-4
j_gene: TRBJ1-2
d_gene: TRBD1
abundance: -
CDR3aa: CASSPTGTGGRGYTF
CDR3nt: TGTGCCAGCAGTCCGACCGGGACAGGGGGACGTGGCTACACCTTC

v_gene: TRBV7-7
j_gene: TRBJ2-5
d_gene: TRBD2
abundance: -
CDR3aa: CASSTGLAGVQETQYF
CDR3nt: TGTGCCAGCAGCACCGGACTAGCGGGTGTACAAGAGACCCAGTACTTC

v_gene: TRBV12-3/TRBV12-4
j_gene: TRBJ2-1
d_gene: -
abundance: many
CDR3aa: CASVRGPYNEQFF
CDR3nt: TGTGCCAGCGTGAGGGGCCCCTACAATGAGCAGTTCTTC

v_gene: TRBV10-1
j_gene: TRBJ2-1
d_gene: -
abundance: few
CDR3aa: CASSGAFNEQFF
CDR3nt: TGCGCCAGCAGTGGGGCTTTCAATGAGCAGTTCTTC

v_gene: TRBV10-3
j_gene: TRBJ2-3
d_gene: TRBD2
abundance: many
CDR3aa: CATREGPTDTQYF
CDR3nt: TGTGCCACCAGGGAGGGCCCAACAGATACGCAGTATTTT

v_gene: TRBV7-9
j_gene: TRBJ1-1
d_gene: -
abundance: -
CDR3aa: CASSLEGSHTEAFF
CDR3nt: TGTGCCAGCAGCTTAGAGGGGTCCCACACTGAAGCTTTCTTT

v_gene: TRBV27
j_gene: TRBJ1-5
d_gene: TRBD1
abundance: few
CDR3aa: CASSSTGENQPQHF
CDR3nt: TGTGCCAGCTCGTCTACAGGGGAGAATCAGCCCCAGCATTTT

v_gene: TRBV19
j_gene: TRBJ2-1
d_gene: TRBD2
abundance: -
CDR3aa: CASSPGLAGGYRPLNEQFF
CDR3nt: TGTGCCAGTAGCCCAGGACTAGCGGGAGGATATAGGCCCCTCAATGAGCAGTTCTTC

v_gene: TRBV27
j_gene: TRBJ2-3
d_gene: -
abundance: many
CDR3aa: CASSLWGTDTQYF
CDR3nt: TGTGCCAGCAGCCTTTGGGGCACAGATACGCAGTATTTT

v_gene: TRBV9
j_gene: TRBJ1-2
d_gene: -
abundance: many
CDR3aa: CASSVGGGDYGYTF
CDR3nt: TGTGCCAGCAGCGTAGGTGGGGGCGACTATGGCTACACCTTC

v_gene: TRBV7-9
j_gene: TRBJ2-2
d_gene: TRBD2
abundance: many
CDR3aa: CASIPPLAGAAGELFF
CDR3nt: TGTGCCAGCATCCCCCCACTAGCGGGAGCGGCCGGGGAGCTGTTTTTT

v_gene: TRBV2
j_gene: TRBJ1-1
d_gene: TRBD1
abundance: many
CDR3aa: CASSDTGGTEAFF
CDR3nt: TGTGCCAGCAGTGATACAGGGGGCACTGAAGCTTTCTTT

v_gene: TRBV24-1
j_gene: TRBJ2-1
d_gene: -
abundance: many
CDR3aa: CATRRGDSSYNEQFF
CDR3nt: TGTGCCACCAGACGGGGTGACAGCTCCTACAATGAGCAGTTCTTC

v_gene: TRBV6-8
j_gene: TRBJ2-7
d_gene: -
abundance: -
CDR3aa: CVTHWDEGPYEQYF
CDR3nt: TGTGTCACTCACTGGGACGAGGGACCCTACGAGCAGTACTTC

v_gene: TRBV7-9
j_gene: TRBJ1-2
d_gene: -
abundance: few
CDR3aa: CASSPGGVYYGYTF
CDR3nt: TGTGCCAGCTCTCCGGGGGGCGTATACTATGGCTACACCTTC

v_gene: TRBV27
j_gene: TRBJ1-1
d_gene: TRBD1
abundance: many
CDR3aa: CASSSRTGRTEAFF
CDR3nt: TGTGCCAGCAGCTCCCGGACAGGGAGAACTGAAGCTTTCTTT

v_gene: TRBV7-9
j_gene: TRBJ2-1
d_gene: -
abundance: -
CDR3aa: CAKGGVDDINEQFF
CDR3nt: TGTGCCAAAGGAGGGGTTGACGATATCAATGAGCAGTTCTTC

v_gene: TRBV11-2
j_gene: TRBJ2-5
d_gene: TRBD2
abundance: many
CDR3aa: CASSLASGLAGVETQYF
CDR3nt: TGTGCCAGCAGCTTAGCCTCGGGACTAGCGGGAGTAGAGACCCAGTACTTC

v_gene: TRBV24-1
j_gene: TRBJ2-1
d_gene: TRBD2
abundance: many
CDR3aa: CATSETGTSGSNEQFF
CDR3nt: TGTGCCACCAGTGAAACCGGGACTAGCGGGAGCAATGAGCAGTTCTTC